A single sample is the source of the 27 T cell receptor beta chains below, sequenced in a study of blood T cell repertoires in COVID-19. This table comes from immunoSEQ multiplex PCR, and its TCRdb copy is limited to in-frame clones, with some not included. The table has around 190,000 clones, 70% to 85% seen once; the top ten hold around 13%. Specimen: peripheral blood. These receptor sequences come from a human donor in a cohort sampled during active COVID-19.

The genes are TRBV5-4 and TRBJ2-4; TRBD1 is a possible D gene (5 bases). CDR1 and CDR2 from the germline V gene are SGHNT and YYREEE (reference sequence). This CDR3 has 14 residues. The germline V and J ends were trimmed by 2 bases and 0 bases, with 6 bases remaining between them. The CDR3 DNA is TGTGCCAGCAGCTTAAGGGGAGCCAAAAACATTCAGTACTTC. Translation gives CASSLRGAKNIQYF.

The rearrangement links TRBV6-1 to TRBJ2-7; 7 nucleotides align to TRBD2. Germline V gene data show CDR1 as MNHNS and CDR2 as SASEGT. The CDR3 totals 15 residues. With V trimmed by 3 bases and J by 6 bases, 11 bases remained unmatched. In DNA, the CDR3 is TGTGCCAGCAGTGACACGACTAGCAGAAGGATCGAGCAGTACTTC. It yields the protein CASSDTTSRRIEQYF.

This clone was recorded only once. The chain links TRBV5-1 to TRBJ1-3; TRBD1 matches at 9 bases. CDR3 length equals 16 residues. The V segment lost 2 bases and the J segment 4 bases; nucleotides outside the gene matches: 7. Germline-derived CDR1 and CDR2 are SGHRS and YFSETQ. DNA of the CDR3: TGCGCCAGCAGCTTTGGGGGGACAGGGTTCGGAAACACCATATATTTT. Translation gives CASSFGGTGFGNTIYF.

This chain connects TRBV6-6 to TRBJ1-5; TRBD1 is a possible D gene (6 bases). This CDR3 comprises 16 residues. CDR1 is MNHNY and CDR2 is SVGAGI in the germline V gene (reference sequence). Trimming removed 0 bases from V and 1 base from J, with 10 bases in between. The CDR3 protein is CASSYSGGGSNQPQHF. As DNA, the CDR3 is TGTGCCAGCAGTTACTCAGGTGGGGGCAGCAATCAGCCCCAGCATTTT.

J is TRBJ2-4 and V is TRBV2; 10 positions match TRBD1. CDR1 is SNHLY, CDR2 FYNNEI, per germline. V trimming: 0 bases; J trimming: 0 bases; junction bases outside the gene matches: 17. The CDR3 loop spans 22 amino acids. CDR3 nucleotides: TGTGCCAGCAGTGAAGCGCAAGGGACAGGGGTGAAGAGGAGCCTAGCCAAAAACATTCAGTACTTC. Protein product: CASSEAQGTGVKRSLAKNIQYF.

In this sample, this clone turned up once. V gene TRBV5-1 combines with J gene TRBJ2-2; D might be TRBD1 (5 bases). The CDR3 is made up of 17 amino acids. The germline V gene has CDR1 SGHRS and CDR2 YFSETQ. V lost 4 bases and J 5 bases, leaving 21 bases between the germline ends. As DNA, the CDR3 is TGCGCCAGCAGCCGACCTGGGCAGGGCGAGAAGACCGGGGAGCTGTTTTTT. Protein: CASSRPGQGEKTGELFF.

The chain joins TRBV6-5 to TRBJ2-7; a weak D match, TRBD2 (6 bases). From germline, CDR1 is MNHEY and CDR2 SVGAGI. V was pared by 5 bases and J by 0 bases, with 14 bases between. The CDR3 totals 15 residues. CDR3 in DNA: TGTGCCAGCAGTCCCAAGCGGGCGGCCTCCTACGAGCAGTACTTC. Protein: CASSPKRAASYEQYF.

For the CDR3, the DNA is TGTGCCAGCAGTTTAGCGCTAATCTGGGAGCAGTACTTC. Translation gives CASSLALIWEQYF. This chain links TRBV12-3 or TRBV12-4 with TRBJ2-7; D not certain. V was pared by 0 bases and J by 7 bases, with 10 bases between. This CDR3 has 13 amino acids.

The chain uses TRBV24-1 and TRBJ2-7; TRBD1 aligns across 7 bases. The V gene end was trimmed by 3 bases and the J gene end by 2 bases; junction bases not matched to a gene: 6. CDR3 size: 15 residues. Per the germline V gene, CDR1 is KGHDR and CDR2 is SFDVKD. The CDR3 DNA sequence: TGTGCCACCAGTGATCCGCGGACAGGAGCCTACGAGCAGTACTTC. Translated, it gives CATSDPRTGAYEQYF.

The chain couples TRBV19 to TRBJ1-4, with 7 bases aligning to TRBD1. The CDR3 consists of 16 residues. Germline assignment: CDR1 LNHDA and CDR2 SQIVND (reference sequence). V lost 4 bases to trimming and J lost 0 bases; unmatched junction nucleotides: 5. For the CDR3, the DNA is TGTGCCAGTAGTAGGGACAGACCATCAACTAATGAAAAACTGTTTTTT. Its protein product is CASSRDRPSTNEKLFF. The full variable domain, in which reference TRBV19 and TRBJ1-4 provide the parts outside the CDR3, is DGGITQSPKYLFRKEGQNVTLSCEQNLNHDAMYWYRQDPGQGLRLIYYSQIVNDFQKGDIAEGYSVSREKKESFPLTVTSAQKNPTAFYLCASSRDRPSTNEKLFFGSGTQLSVL.

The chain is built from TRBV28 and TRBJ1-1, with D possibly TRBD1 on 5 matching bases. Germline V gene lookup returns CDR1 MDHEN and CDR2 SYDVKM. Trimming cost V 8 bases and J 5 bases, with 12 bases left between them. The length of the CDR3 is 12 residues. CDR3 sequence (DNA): TGTGCCAGCGCCGACAGCTGGACTGAAGCTTTCTTT. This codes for CASADSWTEAFF.

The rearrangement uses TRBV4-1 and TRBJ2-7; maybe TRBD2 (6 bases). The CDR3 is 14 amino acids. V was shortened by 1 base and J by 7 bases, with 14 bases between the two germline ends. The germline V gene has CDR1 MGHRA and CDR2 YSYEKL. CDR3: CASSQVAGAGEQYF. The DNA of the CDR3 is TGCGCCAGCAGCCAAGTTGCCGGGGCGGGGGAGCAGTACTTC.

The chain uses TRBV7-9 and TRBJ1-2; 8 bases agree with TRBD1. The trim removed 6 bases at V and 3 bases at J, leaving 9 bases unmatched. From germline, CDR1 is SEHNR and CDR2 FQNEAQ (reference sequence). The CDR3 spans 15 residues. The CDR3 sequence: CASSVGQGRYYGYTF. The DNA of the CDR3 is TGTGCCAGCAGTGTTGGACAGGGACGATACTATGGCTACACCTTC.

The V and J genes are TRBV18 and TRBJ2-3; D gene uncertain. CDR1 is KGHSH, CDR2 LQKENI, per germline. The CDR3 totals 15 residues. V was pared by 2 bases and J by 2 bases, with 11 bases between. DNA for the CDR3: TGTGCCAGCTCACCATCGGCGGCGTACACAGATACGCAGTATTTT. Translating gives CASSPSAAYTDTQYF.

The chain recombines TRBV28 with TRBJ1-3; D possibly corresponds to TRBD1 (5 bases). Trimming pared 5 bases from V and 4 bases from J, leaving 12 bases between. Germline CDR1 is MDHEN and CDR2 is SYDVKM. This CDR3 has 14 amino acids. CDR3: CASSRQGAGNTIYF. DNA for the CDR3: TGTGCCAGCAGTCGTCAGGGCGCCGGAAACACCATATATTTT.

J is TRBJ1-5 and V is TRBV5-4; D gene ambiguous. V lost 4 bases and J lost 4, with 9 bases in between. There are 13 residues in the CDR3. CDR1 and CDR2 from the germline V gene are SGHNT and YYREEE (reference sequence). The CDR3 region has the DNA TGTGCCAGCAGCCCCGGGATTAATCAGCCCCAGCATTTT. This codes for CASSPGINQPQHF. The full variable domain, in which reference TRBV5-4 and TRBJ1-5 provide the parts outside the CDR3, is ETGVTQSPTHLIKTRGQQVTLRCSSQSGHNTVSWYQQALGQGPQFIFQYYREEENGRGNFPPRFSGLQFPNYSSELNVNALELDDSALYLCASSPGINQPQHFGDGTRLSIL.

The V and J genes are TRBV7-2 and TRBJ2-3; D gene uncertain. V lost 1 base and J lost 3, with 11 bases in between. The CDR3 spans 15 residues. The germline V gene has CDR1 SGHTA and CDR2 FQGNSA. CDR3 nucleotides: TGTGCCAGCAGCTTAGTCGGGTATGGGACAGATACGCAGTATTTT. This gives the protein CASSLVGYGTDTQYF. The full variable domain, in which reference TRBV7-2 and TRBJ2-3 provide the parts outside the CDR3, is GAGVSQSPSNKVTEKGKDVELRCDPISGHTALYWYRQSLGQGLEFLIYFQGNSAPDKSGLPSDRFSAERTGGSVSTLTIQRTQQEDSAVYLCASSLVGYGTDTQYFGPGTRLTVL.

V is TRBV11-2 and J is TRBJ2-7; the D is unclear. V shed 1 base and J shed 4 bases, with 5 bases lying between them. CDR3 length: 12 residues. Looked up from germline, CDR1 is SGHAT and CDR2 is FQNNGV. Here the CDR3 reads CASSLGDYEQYF. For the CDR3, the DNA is TGTGCCAGCAGCTTAGGAGATTACGAGCAGTACTTC.

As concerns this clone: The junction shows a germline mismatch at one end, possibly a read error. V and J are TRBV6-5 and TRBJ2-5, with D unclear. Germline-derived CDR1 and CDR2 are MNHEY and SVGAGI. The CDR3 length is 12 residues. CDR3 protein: CVSSLQKETQYF. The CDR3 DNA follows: TGTGTCAGCAGTTTACAAAAAGAGACCCAGTACTTC.

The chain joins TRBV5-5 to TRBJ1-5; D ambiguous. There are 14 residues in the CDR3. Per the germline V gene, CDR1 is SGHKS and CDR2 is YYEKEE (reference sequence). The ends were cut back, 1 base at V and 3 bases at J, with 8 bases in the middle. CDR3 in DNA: TGTGCCAGCAGCTTGAGCGGAACCAATCAGCCCCAGCATTTT. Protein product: CASSLSGTNQPQHF.

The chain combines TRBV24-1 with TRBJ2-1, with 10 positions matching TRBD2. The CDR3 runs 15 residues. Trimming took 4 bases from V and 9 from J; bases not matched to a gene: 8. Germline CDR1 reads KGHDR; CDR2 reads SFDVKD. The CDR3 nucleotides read TGTGCCACCAGTGAGCCTAGCGGGAGTATGGTTGAGCAGTTCTTC. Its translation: CATSEPSGSMVEQFF.

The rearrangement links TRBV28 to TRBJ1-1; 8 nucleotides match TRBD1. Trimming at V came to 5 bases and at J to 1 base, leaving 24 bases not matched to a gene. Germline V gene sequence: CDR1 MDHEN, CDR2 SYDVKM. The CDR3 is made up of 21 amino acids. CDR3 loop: CASSLRPGPGQGSFGNTEAFF. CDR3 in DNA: TGTGCCAGCAGTCTCCGGCCAGGCCCAGGACAGGGTTCTTTTGGGAACACTGAAGCTTTCTTT.

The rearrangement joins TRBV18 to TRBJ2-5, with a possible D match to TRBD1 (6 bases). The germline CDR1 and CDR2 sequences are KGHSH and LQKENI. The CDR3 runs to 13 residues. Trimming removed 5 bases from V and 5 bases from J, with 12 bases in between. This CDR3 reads CASSTYRDETQYF. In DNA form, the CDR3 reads TGTGCCAGCTCAACCTACAGGGATGAGACCCAGTACTTC.

As DNA, the CDR3 is TGTGCCAGCTCACCAAGAATTACTCCGGACACTGAAGCTTTCTTT. Protein sequence: CASSPRITPDTEAFF. This chain uses TRBV18 with TRBJ1-1; the D is unclear. There are 15 residues in the CDR3. Trimming shortened V by 2 bases and J by 3 bases, and 13 bases separated the two germline ends. Per the germline V gene, CDR1 is KGHSH and CDR2 is LQKENI.

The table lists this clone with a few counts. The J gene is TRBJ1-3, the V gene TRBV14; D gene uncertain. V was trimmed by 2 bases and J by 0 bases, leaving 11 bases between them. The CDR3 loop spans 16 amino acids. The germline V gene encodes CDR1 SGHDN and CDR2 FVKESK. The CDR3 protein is CASSQHGVGSGNTIYF. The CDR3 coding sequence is TGTGCCAGCAGCCAACACGGGGTTGGCTCTGGAAACACCATATATTTT.

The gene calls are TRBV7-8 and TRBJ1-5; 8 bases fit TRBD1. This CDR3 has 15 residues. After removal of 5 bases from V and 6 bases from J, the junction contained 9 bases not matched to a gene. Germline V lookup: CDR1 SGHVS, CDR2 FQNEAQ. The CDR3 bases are TGTGCCAGCAGCCCCTGGCAGGGGGCTTCTCAGCCCCAGCATTTT. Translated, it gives CASSPWQGASQPQHF.

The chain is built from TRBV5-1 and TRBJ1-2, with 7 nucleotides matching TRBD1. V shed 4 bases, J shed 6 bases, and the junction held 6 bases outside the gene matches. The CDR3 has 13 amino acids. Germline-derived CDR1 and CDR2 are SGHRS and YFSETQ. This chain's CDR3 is CASSVGTVHGYTF. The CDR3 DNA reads TGCGCCAGCAGCGTAGGGACAGTGCATGGCTACACCTTC.